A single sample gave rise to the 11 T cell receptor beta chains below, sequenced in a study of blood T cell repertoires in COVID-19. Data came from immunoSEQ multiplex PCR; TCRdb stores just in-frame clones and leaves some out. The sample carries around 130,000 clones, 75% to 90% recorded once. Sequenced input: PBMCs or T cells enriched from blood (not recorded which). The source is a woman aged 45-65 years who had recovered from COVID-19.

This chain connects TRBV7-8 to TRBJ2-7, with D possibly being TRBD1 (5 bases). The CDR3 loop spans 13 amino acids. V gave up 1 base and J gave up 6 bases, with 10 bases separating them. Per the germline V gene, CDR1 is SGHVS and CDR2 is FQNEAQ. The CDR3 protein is CASSLDRRSEQYF. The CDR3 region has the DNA TGTGCCAGCAGCTTAGACAGGCGTTCCGAGCAGTACTTC.

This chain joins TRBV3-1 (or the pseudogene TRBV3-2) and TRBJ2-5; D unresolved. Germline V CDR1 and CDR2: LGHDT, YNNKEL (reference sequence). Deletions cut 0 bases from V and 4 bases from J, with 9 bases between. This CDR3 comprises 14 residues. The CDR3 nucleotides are TGTGCCAGCAGCCAAGATTTGTACGGAGAGACCCAGTACTTC. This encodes CASSQDLYGETQYF.

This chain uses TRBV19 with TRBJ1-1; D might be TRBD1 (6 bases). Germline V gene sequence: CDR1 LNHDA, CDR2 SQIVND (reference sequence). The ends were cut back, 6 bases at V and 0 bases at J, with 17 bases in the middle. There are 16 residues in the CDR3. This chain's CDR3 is CASSNFTTGMNTEAFF. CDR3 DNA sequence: TGTGCCAGTAGCAACTTCACGACAGGCATGAACACTGAAGCTTTCTTT. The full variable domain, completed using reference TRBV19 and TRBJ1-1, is DGGITQSPKYLFRKEGQNVTLSCEQNLNHDAMYWYRQDPGQGLRLIYYSQIVNDFQKGDIAEGYSVSREKKESFPLTVTSAQKNPTAFYLCASSNFTTGMNTEAFFGQGTRLTVV.

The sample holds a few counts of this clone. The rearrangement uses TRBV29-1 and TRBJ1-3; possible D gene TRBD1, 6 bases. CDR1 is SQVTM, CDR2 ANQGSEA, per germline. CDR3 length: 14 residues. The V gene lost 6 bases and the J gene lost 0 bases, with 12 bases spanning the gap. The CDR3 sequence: CSVGQTSSGNTIYF. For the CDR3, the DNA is TGCAGCGTCGGACAGACCAGCTCTGGAAACACCATATATTTT.

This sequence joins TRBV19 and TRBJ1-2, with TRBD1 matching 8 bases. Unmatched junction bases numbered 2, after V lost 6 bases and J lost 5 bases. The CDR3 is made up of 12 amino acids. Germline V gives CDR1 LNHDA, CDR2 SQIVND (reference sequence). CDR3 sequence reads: CASRTGEYGYTF. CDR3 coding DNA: TGTGCCAGTAGGACAGGGGAATATGGCTACACCTTC.

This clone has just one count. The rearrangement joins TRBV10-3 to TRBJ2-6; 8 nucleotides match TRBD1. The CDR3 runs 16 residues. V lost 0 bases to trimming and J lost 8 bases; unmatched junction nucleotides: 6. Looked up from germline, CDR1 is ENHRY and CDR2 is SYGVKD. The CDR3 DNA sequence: TGTGCCATCAGTGAGTCACCCCAGGGGGCAACCAACGTCCTGACTTTC. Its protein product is CAISESPQGATNVLTF.

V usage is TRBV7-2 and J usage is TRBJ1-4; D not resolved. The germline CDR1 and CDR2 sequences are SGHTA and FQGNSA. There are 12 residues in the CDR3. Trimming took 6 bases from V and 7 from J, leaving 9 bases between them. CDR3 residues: CASSQRGEKLFF. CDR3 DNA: TGTGCCAGCAGTCAAAGAGGTGAAAAACTGTTTTTT.

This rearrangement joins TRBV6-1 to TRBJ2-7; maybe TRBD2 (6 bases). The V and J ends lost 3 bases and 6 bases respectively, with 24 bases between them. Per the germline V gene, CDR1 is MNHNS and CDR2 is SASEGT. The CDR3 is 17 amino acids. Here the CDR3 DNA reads TGTGCCAGCAGTGACCTTGGGGGGACCGTAATCCTTTCCGAGCAGTACTTC. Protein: CASSDLGGTVILSEQYF.

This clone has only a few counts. The CDR3: CASSQSFQGPLSGNTIYF. In DNA, the CDR3 is TGTGCCAGCAGCCAATCGTTTCAGGGCCCTCTCTCTGGAAACACCATATATTTT. The V gene is TRBV16, the J gene TRBJ1-3, with D possibly matching TRBD1 (5 bases). V gave up 0 bases and J gave up 0 bases, with 15 bases separating them. Germline V lookup: CDR1 KGHSY, CDR2 FQNENV. There are 18 residues in the CDR3.

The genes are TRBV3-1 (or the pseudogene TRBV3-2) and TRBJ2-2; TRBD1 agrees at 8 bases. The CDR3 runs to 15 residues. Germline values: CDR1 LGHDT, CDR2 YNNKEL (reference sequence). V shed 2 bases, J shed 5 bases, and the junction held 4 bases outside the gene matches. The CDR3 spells CASSQRQGLTGELFF. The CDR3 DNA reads TGTGCCAGCAGCCAACGACAGGGGCTAACCGGGGAGCTGTTTTTT.

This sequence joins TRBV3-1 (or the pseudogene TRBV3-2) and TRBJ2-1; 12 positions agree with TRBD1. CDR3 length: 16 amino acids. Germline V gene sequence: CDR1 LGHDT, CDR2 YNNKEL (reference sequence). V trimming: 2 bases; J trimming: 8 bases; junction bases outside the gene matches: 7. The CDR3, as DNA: TGTGCCAGCAGCCAACCGGGACAGGGGGCTTGGGATGAGCAGTTCTTC. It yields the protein CASSQPGQGAWDEQFF.